This T cell receptor beta chain was identified in a study of shared clonotypes between healthy human individuals (dated by TCRdb to 2019 to 2021). In the study overall: A few men and a couple of women, aged 18 to 49 years, made up the cohort. To estimate repertoire size and how much clonotypes are shared between individuals, the study performed deep sequencing of blood TCR repertoires from five healthy adults. For each donor, CD4 naive and CD4 memory were each given three plates, CD8 naive was given two plates, and CD8 memory was given one plate. Between about 0.9 and 9 billion PBMCs per donor were obtained by leukapheresis. To increase sequencing depth and limit assay-specific biases, different laboratories used diverse techniques to prepare libraries and sequence TCR repertoires. Overall study outcomes, separate from this receptor: Sharing across several donors was observed for roughly 5.4% of naive CD4, 3% to 3.5% of naive CD8, 2% to 2.5% of memory CD4, and around 0.4% of memory CD8 clonotypes. Sampling was restricted to blood, and TCR repertoires in tissue are likely to differ from TCR repertoires in blood. Larger estimated clonotype richness was generally found for naive subsets than for memory subsets. Because the study included only a small number of donors, the genetic and exposure-history diversity represented was limited. Rarefaction of sorted-subset datasets indicated incomplete sequencing despite the large sequencing depth. Higher generation probabilities were observed for clonotypes shared by all four sorted-subset donors than for non-shared clonotypes. Based on pairwise subsampling, the degree of clonotype sharing among donors was expected to be affected by sequencing depth.

In regard to this clone: Its binding antigen is unknown. No base quality information exists; no much larger clone differs at one position.

For the CD8 naive samples, CD45RO-negative cells were positively selected for CCR7, yielding a CD45RA+CCR7+ population from which TemRA cells were excluded. Healthy HIV-negative adults with no recently reported acute infections or vaccinations were included as donors. Only Caucasian adults living in Nashville, Tennessee, USA were represented among the donors. Blood was obtained by leukapheresis, after which PBMCs were separated by Ficoll-Histopaque density gradient centrifugation and cryopreserved in liquid nitrogen vapor phase. Analytical flow cytometry was used to check the purity and quantity of each magnetically sorted T cell population. From each sorted fraction, genomic DNA was isolated and quantified by UV absorbance on a Nanodrop 2000c. Using the deep immunoSEQ assay, multiplex PCR amplified TCR CDR3 regions from genomic DNA. Extracted genomic DNA from each cell subset was spread evenly across all wells of several immunoSEQ 96-well plates, with each plate serving as a replicate. Each replicate PCR for sorted subsets received about 0.2 ug genomic DNA, equal to about 30,000 T cell genomes. The purified libraries were quantified using a Qubit 3.0 fluorometer, sized with a Bioanalyzer 2100, and then quantified again using the KAPA Library Quantification kit. Every immunoSEQ 96-well plate was sequenced on a separate single-read 150-cycle Illumina NextSeq 550 flow cell. On the study's bioinformatics: Because only junctional sequences without quality scores were contained in the immunoSEQ output, filtering matching that applied to full-length reads could not be performed. Sequences were annotated with PyIR, a Python wrapper for IgBLAST v1.9, and V/J genes and CDR3 were assigned using IMGT germline references. Reads were removed for weak V/J assignments (E-value above 1e-6), missing CDR3, stop codons, out-of-frame junctions, or ambiguous translated residues. V3J clonotypes were defined by identical inferred V gene, J gene, and CDR3 amino acid sequence. The percentage overlap between two repertoires was calculated by dividing the number of shared unique clonotypes by the size of the smaller repertoire. RTK rarefaction, the Chao1 estimator, and Recon v2.1 estimates of unobserved clonotypes were used to assess repertoire richness. OLGA was used to compute generation probabilities for all TCRbeta clonotypes that the gDNA method yielded from a handful of donors. Drawn from immuneACCESS, this table holds only the in-frame rearrangements with V and J called that TCRdb kept. Clones are partly lost; checked studies trace under half to an unresolved V gene and leave the rest unexplained. V, J and clone size were drawn from that table, and D and trimming were deduced from the DNA. Here the sample has fewer than 1 million clones; just over 95% occur a single time. The ten largest clonotypes hold over 0.2% of the sample.

The CDR3 runs 15 amino acids, cysteine and phenylalanine included. Left in the record is the CDR3 DNA by itself, 45 bases read in frame from the first base. Trimming costs V 0 bases and J 1 base, and their ends lie 13 bases apart. The germline V gene encodes CDR1 SQVTM and CDR2 ANQGSEA. The source material was naive CD8+ T cells sorted from blood. The cell subset or site label corresponds to: CD45RA+CCR7+. This TCR derives from a man younger than 40 in good health. Here the chain combines TRBV29-1 and TRBJ2-7; TRBD2 is a weak D gene call, 6 bases matching. The CDR3 protein is CSVEDRAGPSYEQYF. The nucleotide sequence is TGCAGCGTTGAAGATCGGGCGGGACCGTCCTACGAGCAGTACTTC.